The clone carrying this TCR beta chain was counted only a few times. J lost 8 bases, V lost 6 bases, and 11 bases had no gene match. The CDR3 contains 15 residues. The germline V gene has CDR1 LNHDA and CDR2 SQIVND (reference sequence). These data originate in a study of beta chain features in type 1 diabetes. The isolated RNA, all of it, was reverse transcribed, so expressed TCRB transcripts were what got sequenced. TCRdb's table, derived via immunoSEQ multiplex PCR, lists solely in-frame clones and lacks some. The sample carries around 500,000 clones, 10% to 12% recorded once. What was sequenced was naive CD4+ T cells from blood. This TCR was sampled from a woman younger than 30 in good health. The chain employs TRBV19 and TRBJ2-4; 9 bases match TRBD1. This CDR3 is CASRLTGTGIDIQYF. CDR3 nucleotides: TGTGCCAGTAGATTGACCGGGACAGGGATCGACATTCAGTACTTC.